This T cell receptor (beta chain) was obtained from a study of blood T cell repertoires in COVID-19. In germline, CDR1 is SGHRS, CDR2 YFSETQ. V lost 4 bases, J lost 3 bases, and 8 bases lay in between. This CDR3 region has 12 residues. The assay was immunoSEQ multiplex PCR, and TCRdb's table has in-frame clones only and misses some. The sample consists of approximately 99,000 clones, 85% to 90% of them appearing once. Sequenced input: peripheral blood. The TCR was taken from a man aged 50-60 years with COVID-19, enrolled during active disease. This chain links TRBV5-1 with TRBJ2-7; D may be TRBD2 (5 bases). This CDR3 is CASSLSGYEQYF. CDR3 sequence (DNA): TGCGCCAGCAGCCTAAGCGGCTACGAGCAGTACTTC.